These T cell receptor beta chains were read from a single sample in a study of CD8+CD57+ T cells in acquired aplastic anemia. MiXCR, applied by TCRdb to the reads, yields one record per CDR3 protein. Here the sample spans 310,000 or so distinct CDR3 sequences, 45% to 65% being singletons. Sequenced material: sorted CD4+, CD8+, or CD8+CD57+ T cells (not recorded which) from PBMCs. Receptors were obtained from a human donor with aplastic anemia. Each CDR3 is given with its conserved first and last residue. D genes are given only for firm matches. Rows give clone size only sometimes, using once, few, many, or a class for an expanded clone.

-	-	TRBJ1-6	TRBV25-1	CASSYSSGESSYNSPLHF	TGTGCCAGCAGTTACTCGAGCGGCGAGAGCTCCTATAATTCACCCCTCCACTTT
-	-	TRBJ2-6	TRBV24-1	CATSAQASGANVLTF	TGTGCCACCAGTGCGCAGGCCTCTGGGGCCAACGTCCTGACTTTC
-	-	TRBJ2-2	TRBV24-1	CATAVSNTGELFF	TGTGCCACCGCTGTATCGAACACCGGGGAGCTGTTTTTT
-	-	TRBJ1-2	TRBV24-1	CATSDYSGYGYTF	TGTGCCACCAGTGATTACAGTGGCTATGGCTACACCTTC
TRBD1	-	TRBJ2-7	TRBV15	CATSRGDRETYEQYF	TGTGCCACCAGCAGGGGGGACAGGGAAACCTACGAGCAGTACTTC
TRBD1	many	TRBJ2-1	TRBV9	CASSARTGNYNEQFF	TGTGCCAGCAGCGCACGGACAGGGAACTACAATGAGCAGTTCTTC
-	-	TRBJ2-5	TRBV19	CASSYGAGRETQYF	TGTGCCAGCAGCTACGGGGCAGGGAGAGAGACCCAGTACTTC
-	few	TRBJ1-5	TRBV15	CATSRHHRQPQHF	TGTGCCACCAGCAGACATCATCGTCAGCCCCAGCATTTT
-	many	TRBJ1-5	TRBV7-9	CASSHGGNSNQPQHF	TGTGCCAGCAGCCATGGGGGCAATAGCAATCAGCCCCAGCATTTT
TRBD1	-	TRBJ1-2	TRBV7-3	CASSHPLGTRDSHYGYTF	TGTGCCAGCAGCCATCCTTTGGGGACGAGGGACAGTCACTATGGCTACACCTTC
-	many	TRBJ1-2	TRBV11-2	CASSSFRVGGYTF	TGTGCCAGCAGCTCCTTCCGGGTTGGAGGCTACACCTTC
-	many	TRBJ1-6	TRBV6-5	CASSYSGGTADVRSSPLHF	TGTGCCAGCAGTTACTCTGGGGGGACTGCGGACGTTCGGAGTTCACCCCTCCACTTT
-	few	TRBJ1-4	TRBV5-1	CASSLGNEKLFF	TGCGCCAGCAGCTTGGGCAATGAAAAACTGTTTTTT
-	-	TRBJ1-5	TRBV9	CASSADGGGGNQPQHF	TGTGCCAGCAGCGCCGACGGCGGGGGCGGCAATCAGCCCCAGCATTTT
-	-	TRBJ1-1	TRBV3-1	CASSPRLGEAFF	TGTGCCAGCAGCCCCCGGTTGGGAGAAGCTTTCTTT
-	few	TRBJ1-1	TRBV20-1	CSARVAGENTEAFF	TGCAGTGCTAGAGTTGCAGGGGAGAACACTGAAGCTTTCTTT
TRBD2	-	TRBJ2-2	TRBV6-1	CASITGLAGGPRTGELFF	TGTGCCAGCATCACGGGACTAGCGGGGGGGCCTAGGACCGGGGAGCTGTTTTTT
-	-	TRBJ1-2	TRBV6-1	CASGEPNYGYTF	TGTGCCAGCGGGGAACCTAACTATGGCTACACCTTC
TRBD2	-	TRBJ2-1	TRBV2	CASSRGGLAALYNEQFF	TGTGCCAGCAGCCGAGGGGGACTAGCGGCACTTTACAATGAGCAGTTCTTC
-	once	TRBJ1-5	TRBV24-1	CATSDQNSNQPQHF	TGTGCCACCAGTGACCAAAATAGCAATCAGCCCCAGCATTTT
-	-	TRBJ2-7	TRBV7-9	CASSLTAREQYF	TGTGCCAGCAGCTTGACAGCGCGCGAGCAGTACTTC
-	-	TRBJ1-4	TRBV5-8	CASSLTIYNEKLFF	TGTGCCAGCAGCTTAACCATCTACAATGAAAAACTGTTTTTT
-	-	TRBJ2-1	TRBV7-3	CASSLFSDNEQFF	TGTGCCAGCAGCTTATTTAGCGACAATGAGCAGTTCTTC
-	-	TRBJ2-7	TRBV7-4	CASSLDRVRAREQYF	TGTGCCAGCAGCTTAGACAGGGTAAGGGCACGCGAGCAGTACTTC
-	-	TRBJ2-5	TRBV5-1	CASSLVGAQETQYF	TGCGCCAGCAGCTTGGTGGGAGCTCAAGAGACCCAGTACTTC
-	once	TRBJ1-5	TRBV2	CASTWDTRSNQPQHF	TGTGCCAGCACATGGGACACCCGGAGCAATCAGCCCCAGCATTTT
-	-	TRBJ2-1	TRBV7-9	CASSPLAVSEQFF	TGTGCCAGCAGCCCTCTTGCTGTCAGTGAGCAGTTCTTC
-	-	TRBJ2-5	TRBV24-1	CATTWTGREQETQYF	TGTGCCACCACCTGGACAGGGAGGGAGCAAGAGACCCAGTACTTC
-	-	TRBJ1-6	TRBV10-2	CASQTESSYNSPLHF	TGCGCCAGCCAGACAGAGAGCTCCTATAATTCACCCCTCCACTTT
-	-	TRBJ2-1	TRBV2	CASSERRADNEQFF	TGTGCCAGCAGTGAGAGGCGGGCTGACAATGAGCAGTTCTTC
TRBD1	many	TRBJ1-2	TRBV2	CASSEFGTVNYGYTF	TGTGCCAGCAGTGAATTCGGGACAGTAAACTATGGCTACACCTTC
-	few	TRBJ2-1	TRBV7-7	CASSPSGGEQFF	TGTGCCAGCAGCCCAAGTGGGGGTGAGCAGTTCTTC
TRBD2	-	TRBJ2-3	TRBV27	CASSIAGGADTQYF	TGTGCCAGCAGTATAGCGGGAGGAGCAGATACGCAGTATTTT
-	-	TRBJ2-7	TRBV19	CASSIGYGEQYF	TGTGCCAGTAGTATAGGGTACGGCGAGCAGTACTTC
-	once	TRBJ1-1	TRBV20-1	CSAQDGQMNTEAFF	TGCAGTGCCCAAGACGGGCAGATGAACACTGAAGCTTTCTTT
-	-	TRBJ2-3	TRBV7-8	CASSLITGPTQYF	TGTGCCAGCAGCTTAATTACAGGTCCCACGCAGTATTTT
-	-	TRBJ1-2	TRBV20-1	CSAPTGLRDFTF	TGCAGTGCCCCAACAGGGCTTAGGGACTTCACCTTC
TRBD2	many	TRBJ2-1	TRBV20-1	CSATTSGSAYNEQFF	TGCAGTGCTACGACTAGCGGGAGCGCCTACAATGAGCAGTTCTTC
-	-	TRBJ1-6	TRBV7-9	CASSTRQNSPLHF	TGTGCCAGCAGCACCCGACAGAATTCACCCCTCCACTTT
-	-	TRBJ1-6	TRBV20-1	CSAAWGSPLHF	TGCAGTGCGGCGTGGGGATCACCCCTCCACTTT
TRBD2	-	TRBJ2-7	TRBV20-1	CSASPTSGYEQYF	TGCAGTGCTAGTCCGACTAGCGGATACGAGCAGTACTTC
-	-	TRBJ1-6	TRBV2	CASSEVGEGLSPLHF	TGTGCCAGCAGTGAAGTCGGGGAGGGGCTCTCACCCCTCCACTTT
-	-	TRBJ2-3	TRBV12-3/TRBV12-4	CASSFGQGGTDTQYF	TGTGCCAGCAGTTTCGGACAGGGAGGGACAGATACGCAGTATTTT
-	-	TRBJ1-1	TRBV29-1	CSVVLTGNTEAFF	TGCAGCGTTGTCTTAACGGGGAACACTGAAGCTTTCTTT
TRBD2	-	TRBJ2-1	TRBV7-3	CASSLDSSGGEQFF	TGTGCCAGCAGCCTCGACTCTAGCGGGGGGGAGCAGTTCTTC
TRBD1	many	TRBJ1-1	TRBV2	CASSGGQGSTEAFF	TGTGCCAGCAGTGGGGGACAGGGGTCCACTGAAGCTTTCTTT
-	-	TRBJ1-1	TRBV20-1	CSARVGSTEAFF	TGCAGTGCTAGAGTTGGGAGCACTGAAGCTTTCTTT
-	few	TRBJ1-5	TRBV20-1	CSARVQGDQPQHF	TGCAGTGCTAGAGTCCAGGGAGATCAGCCCCAGCATTTT
-	many	TRBJ2-1	TRBV2	CASSRSLVLYNEQFF	TGTGCCAGCAGTCGGTCACTAGTGCTTTACAATGAGCAGTTCTTC
TRBD1	-	TRBJ2-5	TRBV6-1	CASSQDRGRETQYF	TGTGCCAGCAGCCAAGACAGGGGGCGTGAGACCCAGTACTTC
-	many	TRBJ2-5	TRBV18	CASSTYQETQYF	TGTGCCAGCTCAACGTACCAAGAGACCCAGTACTTC
TRBD1	once	TRBJ1-4	TRBV7-3	CASSFGQGIPYEQCREKLFF	TGTGCCAGCAGCTTCGGACAGGGGATTCCCTACGAGCAGTGTAGAGAAAAACTGTTTTTT
-	many	TRBJ2-7	TRBV11-2	CASSYRTDYEQYF	TGTGCCAGCAGCTACCGGACCGATTACGAGCAGTACTTC
-	-	TRBJ2-1	TRBV7-2	CASSLSRGFEQFF	TGTGCCAGCAGCTTATCCAGGGGTTTCGAGCAGTTCTTC